These 22 T cell receptor beta chains were all obtained from the same sample, sequenced in a study of T cells in localized non-small cell lung cancer. The method was immunoSEQ multiplex PCR; TCRdb's version includes in-frame clones alone and lacks a portion of them. The data contain some 940 clones, around a fifth of them seen just once; the ten biggest clones take up 27%. Sequences were derived from normal lung tissue next to the tumor, sampled before any cancer treatment. Every receptor here comes from a woman aged 40-69 years with stage II lung adenocarcinoma.

The CDR3 sequence: CASSLQGKEQYF. The CDR3 DNA reads TGTGCCAGCAGCCTTCAGGGGAAGGAGCAGTACTTC. The chain couples TRBV6-8 to TRBJ2-7, with a tentative D call TRBD1 (6 bases). Trimming removed 6 bases from V and 7 bases from J, with 13 bases in between. The germline gives CDR1 MNHGY, CDR2 SAAAGT. CDR3 length: 12 amino acids.

The J gene is TRBJ2-5, the V gene TRBV11-3; 7 bases are shared with TRBD1. Germline V gives CDR1 SGHNT, CDR2 YENEEA. This CDR3 spans 14 amino acids. V dropped 5 bases and J dropped 6; count of bases not matched to a gene: 9. This chain's CDR3 is CASSRQGFWKTQYF. The CDR3 region has the DNA TGTGCCAGCAGCCGACAGGGTTTTTGGAAGACCCAGTACTTC.

V and J are TRBV23-1 and TRBJ1-3, with D possibly being TRBD1 (6 bases). TRBV23-1 is designated an ORF whose function remains uncertain. The CDR3 runs 19 residues. Trimming took off 0 bases at V and 2 bases at J, with 20 bases between the two ends. CDR3 nucleotide sequence: TGCGCCAGCAGTCAATCGATCGCAGGCAGGGGTTGGGCTGGAAACACCATATATTTT. This sequence encodes CASSQSIAGRGWAGNTIYF.

This clone was seen a few times. The chain combines TRBV11-3 with TRBJ1-2; 8 bases are shared with TRBD1. Germline loops: CDR1 SGHNT, CDR2 YENEEA. Unmatched junction bases numbered 6, after V lost 6 bases and J lost 3 bases. The CDR3 has 14 amino acids. CDR3 coding DNA: TGTGCCAGCAGGGAACTGGGACAGGACTATGGCTACACCTTC. Its protein is CASRELGQDYGYTF.

The V call is TRBV9, the J call TRBJ2-5; the D is unclear. Trimming cost V 5 bases and J 5 bases, with 10 bases left between them. This CDR3 is built from 12 residues. The germline gives CDR1 SGDLS, CDR2 YYNGEE. The CDR3 protein is CASSDSRETQYF. The DNA for the CDR3 is TGTGCCAGCAGTGATAGCCGGGAGACCCAGTACTTC.

The rearrangement links TRBV1 to TRBJ2-1; TRBD2 is the table's D call, not checked against the DNA. TRBV1 is an annotated pseudogene. CDR3 size: 16 residues. The CDR3 is CASSHEGLARVDEQFF. In DNA form, the CDR3 reads TGCGCCAGCAGCCACGAGGGACTAGCAAGGGTGGATGAGCAGTTCTTC.

The chain carries TRBV11-3 and TRBJ1-1; 7 bases map to TRBD1. This CDR3 has 15 residues. Germline assignment: CDR1 SGHNT and CDR2 YENEEA. The ends lost 5 bases at V and 1 base at J; junction bases unmatched: 7. The CDR3 spells CASSQGQVGNTEAFF. The CDR3 DNA reads TGTGCCAGCAGCCAAGGACAGGTAGGGAACACTGAAGCTTTCTTT. The full variable domain, completed using reference TRBV11-3 and TRBJ1-1, is EAGVVQSPRYKIIEKKQPVAFWCNPISGHNTLYWYLQNLGQGPELLIRYENEEAVDDSQLPKDRFSAERLKGVDSTLKIQPAELGDSAVYLCASSQGQVGNTEAFFGQGTRLTVV.

The chain uses TRBV30 and TRBJ2-7; D could derive from TRBD1 or TRBD2 (5 bases each). Germline assignment: CDR1 GTSNPN and CDR2 SVGIG (reference sequence). This CDR3 is 15 amino acids long. V was clipped by 6 bases and J by 5 bases, with 23 bases between them. DNA of the CDR3: TGTGCCTGTCCCCGAACCGGGACGACGTTGAACGAGCAGTACTTC. This translates into CACPRTGTTLNEQYF.

This clone was observed a few times. V gene TRBV6-8 combines with J gene TRBJ1-4; a possible D gene is TRBD1 (5 bases). Trimming cost V 6 bases and J 3 bases, with 11 bases left between them. Germline V lookup: CDR1 MNHGY, CDR2 SAAAGT. There are 14 residues in the CDR3. This CDR3 is CASRTGASNEKLFF. The CDR3 DNA follows: TGTGCCAGCAGGACTGGGGCTTCTAATGAAAAACTGTTTTTT.

In its sample, this clone is large. The V call is TRBV19, the J call TRBJ1-5, with D tentatively TRBD1 (6 bases). Germline CDR1 and CDR2: LNHDA and SQIVND (reference sequence). V was shortened by 3 bases and J by 6 bases, with 12 bases between the two germline ends. The CDR3 sequence is 14 residues long. The CDR3 coding sequence is TGTGCCAGTAGTATTTGGGGGGCAGGTCAGCCCCAGCATTTT. Its protein product is CASSIWGAGQPQHF.

The chain combines TRBV11-3 with TRBJ2-3; D unresolved. Germline CDR1 is SGHNT and CDR2 is YENEEA. There are 16 residues in the CDR3. Trimming took off 2 bases at V and 2 bases at J, with 14 bases between the two ends. This chain's CDR3 is CASSLRSTLITDTQYF. Here the CDR3 DNA reads TGTGCCAGCAGCTTACGCTCGACCCTTATCACAGATACGCAGTATTTT.

This clone was observed a handful of times. The rearrangement uses TRBV11-3 and TRBJ2-1; 11 bases fit TRBD2. Germline lookup yields CDR1 SGHNT and CDR2 YENEEA. The length of the CDR3 is 14 residues. V was pared by 6 bases and J by 4 bases, with 2 bases of the junction left unmatched. The DNA of the CDR3 is TGTGCCAGCAGTGGGACTAGCGGTTACAATGAGCAGTTCTTC. This sequence encodes CASSGTSGYNEQFF.

This clone ranks as medium-sized. The rearrangement links TRBV11-3 to TRBJ1-2; maybe TRBD1 (6 bases). Trimming pared 1 base from V and 0 bases from J, leaving 12 bases between. The CDR3 is made up of 16 amino acids. The V gene's germline CDR1 is SGHNT and CDR2 YENEEA. CDR3 residues: CASSLGGGTANYGYTF. The CDR3 DNA reads as TGTGCCAGCAGCTTAGGGGGGGGCACGGCTAACTATGGCTACACCTTC.

This clone was counted only a few times. The rearrangement uses TRBV28 and TRBJ1-5; no firm D call. Germline CDR1 reads MDHEN; CDR2 reads SYDVKM. The CDR3 consists of 13 residues. V shed 3 bases and J shed 7 bases, with 10 bases lying between them. The chain's CDR3 is CASSFRPPQPQHF. CDR3 DNA: TGTGCCAGCAGTTTCCGGCCGCCCCAGCCCCAGCATTTT.

In its sample, this clone ranks as large. This sequence joins TRBV11-3 and TRBJ2-3; 9 nucleotides match TRBD2. The CDR3 runs to 15 residues. Germline V lookup: CDR1 SGHNT, CDR2 YENEEA. The V gene end was trimmed by 3 bases and the J gene end by 2 bases; junction bases not matched to a gene: 3. CDR3 protein: CASSLGGGATDTQYF. The CDR3 coding sequence is TGTGCCAGCAGCTTGGGCGGGGGGGCCACAGATACGCAGTATTTT.

The V and J genes are TRBV6-8 and TRBJ2-2; D gene uncertain. Germline V gives CDR1 MNHGY, CDR2 SAAAGT. The CDR3 is made up of 13 amino acids. V was trimmed by 6 bases and J by 0 bases, leaving 5 bases between them. The CDR3 loop is CASRGSNTGELFF. CDR3 DNA sequence: TGTGCCAGCAGGGGCTCGAACACCGGGGAGCTGTTTTTT.

The chain couples TRBV6-8 to TRBJ1-1; 8 bases are shared with TRBD1. The CDR3 sequence is 16 residues long. Trimming at V came to 5 bases and at J to 0 bases, leaving 8 bases not matched to a gene. Germline assignment: CDR1 MNHGY and CDR2 SAAAGT. The CDR3, as DNA: TGTGCCAGCAGTCGAAGACAGGGGATAGTGAACACTGAAGCTTTCTTT. Its translation: CASSRRQGIVNTEAFF.

The V and J genes are TRBV30 and TRBJ2-7; D perhaps matches TRBD2 (6 bases). Germline V lookup: CDR1 GTSNPN, CDR2 SVGIG (reference sequence). V was clipped by 2 bases and J by 4 bases, with 12 bases between them. The CDR3 contains 13 residues. The DNA for the CDR3 is TGTGCCTGGAGTAGACTAGGGCTTTACGAGCAGTACTTC. Protein: CAWSRLGLYEQYF. Looking up the rest from reference TRBV30 and TRBJ2-7 gives the full variable domain: SQTIHQWPATLVQPVGSPLSLECTVEGTSNPNLYWYRQAAGRGLQLLFYSVGIGQISSEVPQNLSASRPQDRQFILSSKKLLLSDSGFYLCAWSRLGLYEQYFGPGTRLTVT.

A few counts support this clone. The rearrangement links TRBV6-8 to TRBJ2-1; 8 positions agree with TRBD2. The ends lost 6 bases at V and 3 bases at J; junction bases unmatched: 7. CDR3 length: 15 amino acids. Germline V gene lookup returns CDR1 MNHGY and CDR2 SAAAGT. Here the CDR3 DNA reads TGTGCCAGCAGACGGGAGGGCCAGAACTACAATGAGCAGTTCTTC. This sequence encodes CASRREGQNYNEQFF.

V and J are TRBV11-1 and TRBJ1-4; tentative D call: TRBD1 (5 bases). Germline lookup yields CDR1 SGHAT and CDR2 FQDESV (reference sequence). The CDR3 has 14 amino acids. The V end lost 5 bases, the J end lost 8 bases, and 15 bases lay between the germline ends. CDR3 bases: TGTGCCAGCAGCCGCGATTCTCAGGGAGAAAAACTGTTTTTT. This encodes CASSRDSQGEKLFF.

This clone counts as large. This chain's CDR3 is CASSLGGDGYTF. The CDR3 DNA reads TGTGCCAGCAGTCTGGGGGGGGATGGCTACACCTTC. V is TRBV6-8 and J is TRBJ1-2; D might be TRBD1 (5 bases). Germline assignment: CDR1 MNHGY and CDR2 SAAAGT. The germline V and J ends were trimmed by 5 bases and 6 bases, with 10 bases remaining between them. CDR3 length: 12 amino acids.

CDR3 residues: CASSLDDRLAADNEQFF. The CDR3 DNA is TGTGCCAGCAGCTTAGATGATAGGCTAGCGGCCGACAATGAGCAGTTCTTC. This rearrangement joins TRBV11-3 to TRBJ2-1, with 7 bases identical to TRBD2. The V gene's germline CDR1 is SGHNT and CDR2 YENEEA. J gave up 5 bases and V 0 bases, and 10 bases lay outside the gene matches. The CDR3 runs to 17 residues.